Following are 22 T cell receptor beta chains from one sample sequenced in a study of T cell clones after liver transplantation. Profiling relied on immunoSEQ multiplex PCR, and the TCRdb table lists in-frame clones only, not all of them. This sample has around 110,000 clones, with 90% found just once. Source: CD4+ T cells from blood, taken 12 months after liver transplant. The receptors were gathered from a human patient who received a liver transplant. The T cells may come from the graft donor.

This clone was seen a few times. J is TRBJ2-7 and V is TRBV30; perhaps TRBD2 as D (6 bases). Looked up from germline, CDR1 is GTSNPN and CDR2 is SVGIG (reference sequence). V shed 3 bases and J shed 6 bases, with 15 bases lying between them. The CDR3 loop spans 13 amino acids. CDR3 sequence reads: CAWSRALGGEQYF. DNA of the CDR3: TGTGCCTGGAGCCGGGCCCTGGGGGGCGAGCAGTACTTC.

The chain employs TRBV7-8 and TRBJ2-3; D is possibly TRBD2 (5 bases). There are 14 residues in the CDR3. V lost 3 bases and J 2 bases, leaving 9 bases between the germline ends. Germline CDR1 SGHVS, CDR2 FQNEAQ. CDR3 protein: CASSLPSFTDTQYF. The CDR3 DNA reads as TGTGCCAGCAGCTTGCCTAGCTTCACAGATACGCAGTATTTT.

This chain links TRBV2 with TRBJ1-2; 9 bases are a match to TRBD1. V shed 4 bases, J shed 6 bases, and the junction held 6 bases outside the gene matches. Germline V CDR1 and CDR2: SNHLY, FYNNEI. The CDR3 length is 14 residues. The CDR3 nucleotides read TGTGCCAGCAGTGTGACAGGGGGAGATGATGGCTACACCTTC. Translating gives CASSVTGGDDGYTF. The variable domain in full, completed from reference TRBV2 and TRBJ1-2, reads EPEVTQTPSHQVTQMGQEVILRCVPISNHLYFYWYRQILGQKVEFLVSFYNNEISEKSEIFDDQFSVERPDGSNFTLKIRSTKLEDSAMYFCASSVTGGDDGYTFGSGTRLTVV.

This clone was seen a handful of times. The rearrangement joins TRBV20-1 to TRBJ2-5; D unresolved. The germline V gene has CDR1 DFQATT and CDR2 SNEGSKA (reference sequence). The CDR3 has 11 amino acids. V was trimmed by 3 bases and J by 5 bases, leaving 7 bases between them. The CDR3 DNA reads TGCAGTGCTAGTCCGTTGGAGACCCAGTACTTC. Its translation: CSASPLETQYF.

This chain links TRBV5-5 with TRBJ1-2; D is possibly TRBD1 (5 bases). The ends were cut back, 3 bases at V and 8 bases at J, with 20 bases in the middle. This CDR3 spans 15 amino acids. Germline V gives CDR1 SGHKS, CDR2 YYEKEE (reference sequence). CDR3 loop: CASSSPGTQKGGYTF. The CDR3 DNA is TGTGCCAGCAGCTCACCCGGGACTCAAAAGGGGGGCTACACCTTC.

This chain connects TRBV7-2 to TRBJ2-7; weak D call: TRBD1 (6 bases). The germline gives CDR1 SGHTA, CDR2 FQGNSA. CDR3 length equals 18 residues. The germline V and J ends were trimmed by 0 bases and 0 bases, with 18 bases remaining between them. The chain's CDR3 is CASSLARRPGRGSYEQYF. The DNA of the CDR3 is TGTGCCAGCAGCTTAGCGAGGCGCCCCGGCAGGGGCTCCTACGAGCAGTACTTC. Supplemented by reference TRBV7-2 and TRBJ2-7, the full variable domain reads GAGVSQSPSNKVTEKGKDVELRCDPISGHTALYWYRQSLGQGLEFLIYFQGNSAPDKSGLPSDRFSAERTGGSVSTLTIQRTQQEDSAVYLCASSLARRPGRGSYEQYFGPGTRLTVT.

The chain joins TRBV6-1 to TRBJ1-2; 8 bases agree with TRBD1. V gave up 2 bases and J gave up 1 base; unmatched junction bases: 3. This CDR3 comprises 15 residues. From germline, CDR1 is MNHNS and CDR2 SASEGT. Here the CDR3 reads CASSETGGDNYGYTF. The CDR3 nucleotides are TGTGCCAGCAGTGAAACAGGGGGGGATAACTATGGCTACACCTTC.

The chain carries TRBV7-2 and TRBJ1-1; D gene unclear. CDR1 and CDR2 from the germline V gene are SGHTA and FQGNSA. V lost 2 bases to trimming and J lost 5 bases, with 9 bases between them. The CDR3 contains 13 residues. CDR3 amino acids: CASSLLVVTEAFF. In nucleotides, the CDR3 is TGTGCCAGCAGCTTATTGGTTGTTACTGAAGCTTTCTTT.

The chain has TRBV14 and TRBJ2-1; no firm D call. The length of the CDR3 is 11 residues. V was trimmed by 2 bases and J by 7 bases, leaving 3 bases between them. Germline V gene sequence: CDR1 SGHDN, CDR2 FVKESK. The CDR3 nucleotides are TGTGCCAGCAGCCAATCGAATGAGCAGTTCTTC. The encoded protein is CASSQSNEQFF.

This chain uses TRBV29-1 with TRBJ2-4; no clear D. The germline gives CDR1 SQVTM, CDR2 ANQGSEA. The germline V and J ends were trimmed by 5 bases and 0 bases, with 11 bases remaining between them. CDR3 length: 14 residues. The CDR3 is CSVRAALAKNIQYF. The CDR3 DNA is TGCAGCGTTCGGGCCGCTTTAGCCAAAAACATTCAGTACTTC.

As DNA, the CDR3 is TGTGCCAGCAGTTCCCGGGACAGAGGAAACACCATATATTTT. This translates into CASSSRDRGNTIYF. V gene TRBV5-4 combines with J gene TRBJ1-3, with TRBD1 identical over 7 bases. The germline V gene encodes CDR1 SGHNT and CDR2 YYREEE (reference sequence). There are 14 residues in the CDR3. After removal of 5 bases from V and 4 bases from J, the junction contained 6 bases not matched to a gene. Drawing the rest from reference TRBV5-4 and TRBJ1-3, the complete variable domain is ETGVTQSPTHLIKTRGQQVTLRCSSQSGHNTVSWYQQALGQGPQFIFQYYREEENGRGNFPPRFSGLQFPNYSSELNVNALELDDSALYLCASSSRDRGNTIYFGEGSWLTVV.

This CDR3 reads CASRGTGGYEQYF. The CDR3 bases are TGCGCCAGCAGAGGGACAGGGGGCTACGAGCAGTACTTC. The chain combines TRBV5-1 with TRBJ2-7; 11 nucleotides match TRBD1. The CDR3 is 13 amino acids. Germline assignment: CDR1 SGHRS and CDR2 YFSETQ. The V gene end was trimmed by 5 bases and the J gene end by 3 bases; junction bases not matched to a gene: 1.

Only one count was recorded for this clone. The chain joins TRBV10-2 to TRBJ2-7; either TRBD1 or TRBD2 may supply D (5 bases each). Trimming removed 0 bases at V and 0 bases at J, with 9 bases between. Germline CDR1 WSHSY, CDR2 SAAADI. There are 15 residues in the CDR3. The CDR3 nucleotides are TGCGCCAGCAGTGAGTCGTCTGGGGGCTCCTACGAGCAGTACTTC. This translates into CASSESSGGSYEQYF.

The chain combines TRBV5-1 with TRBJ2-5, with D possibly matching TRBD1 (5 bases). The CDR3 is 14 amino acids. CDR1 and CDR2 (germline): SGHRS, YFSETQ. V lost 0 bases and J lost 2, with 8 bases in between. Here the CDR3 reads CASSLGSGQETQYF. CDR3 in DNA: TGCGCCAGCAGCTTGGGTTCAGGGCAAGAGACCCAGTACTTC.

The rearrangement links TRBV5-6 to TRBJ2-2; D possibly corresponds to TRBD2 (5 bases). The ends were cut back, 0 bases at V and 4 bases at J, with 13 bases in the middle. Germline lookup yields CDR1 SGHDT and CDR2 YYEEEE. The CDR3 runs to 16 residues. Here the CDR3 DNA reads TGTGCCAGCAGCTTGGGCGGGTTGGAAACCACCGGGGAGCTGTTTTTT. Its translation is CASSLGGLETTGELFF.

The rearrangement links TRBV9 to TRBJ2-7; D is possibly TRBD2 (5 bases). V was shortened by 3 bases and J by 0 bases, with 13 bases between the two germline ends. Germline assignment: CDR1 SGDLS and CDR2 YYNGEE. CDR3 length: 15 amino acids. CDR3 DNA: TGTGCCAGCAGCGGCGAGGGCGTCAGCTCCTACGAGCAGTACTTC. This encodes CASSGEGVSSYEQYF.

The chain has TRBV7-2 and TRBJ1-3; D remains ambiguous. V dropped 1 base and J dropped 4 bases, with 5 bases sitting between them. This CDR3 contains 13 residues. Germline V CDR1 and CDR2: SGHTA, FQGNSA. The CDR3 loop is CASSLVEGNTIYF. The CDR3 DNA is TGTGCCAGCAGCTTAGTCGAAGGAAACACCATATATTTT.

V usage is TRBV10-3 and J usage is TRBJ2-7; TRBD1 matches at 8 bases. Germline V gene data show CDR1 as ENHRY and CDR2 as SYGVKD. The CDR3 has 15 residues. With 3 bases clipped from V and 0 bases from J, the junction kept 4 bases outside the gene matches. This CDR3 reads CAISDQGASSYEQYF. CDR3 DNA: TGTGCCATCAGTGACCAGGGGGCCTCCTCCTACGAGCAGTACTTC.

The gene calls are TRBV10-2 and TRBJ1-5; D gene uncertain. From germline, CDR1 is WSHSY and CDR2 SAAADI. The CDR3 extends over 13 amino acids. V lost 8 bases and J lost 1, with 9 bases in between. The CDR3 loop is CASAAQSNQPQHF. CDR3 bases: TGCGCCAGCGCGGCCCAGAGCAATCAGCCCCAGCATTTT.

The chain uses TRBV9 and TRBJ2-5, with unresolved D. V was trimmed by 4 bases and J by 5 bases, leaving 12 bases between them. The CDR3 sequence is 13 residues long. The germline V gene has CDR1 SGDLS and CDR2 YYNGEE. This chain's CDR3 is CASSPGNPETQYF. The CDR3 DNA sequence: TGTGCCAGCAGCCCTGGGAATCCGGAGACCCAGTACTTC.

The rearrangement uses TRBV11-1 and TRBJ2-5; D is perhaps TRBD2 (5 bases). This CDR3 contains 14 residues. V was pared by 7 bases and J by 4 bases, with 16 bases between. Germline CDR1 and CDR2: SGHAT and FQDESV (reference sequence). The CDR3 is CASNNPLAGETQYF. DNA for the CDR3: TGTGCCAGCAACAACCCCCTGGCGGGAGAGACCCAGTACTTC.

The CDR3 here is CASTIAGHGTDTQYF. As DNA, the CDR3 is TGTGCCAGCACCATCGCAGGGCACGGCACAGATACGCAGTATTTT. This chain links TRBV7-2 with TRBJ2-3, with D possibly being TRBD1 (5 bases). The V end lost 7 bases, the J end lost 1 base, and 15 bases lay between the germline ends. In germline, CDR1 is SGHTA, CDR2 FQGNSA. CDR3 size: 15 residues.